Following are 29 T cell receptor beta chains from one sample sequenced in a study of tumor-infiltrating lymphocytes in primary liver carcinoma. Starting material of about 480 ng total RNA yielded TCR beta cDNA via a constant-region primer. Slightly modified ARM-PCR served as the procedure for the TCR beta libraries. These libraries came from three rounds of nested multiplex PCR. Each of the first two PCR rounds ran nine to ten cycles with TRBV1-TRBV30 forward and C-beta reverse primers. TCRdb re-called the multiplex PCR reads through MiXCR, storing one row per CDR3 protein. The data hold around 120,000 distinct CDR3 sequences, with under 70% observed a single time. The source material, 20-30 mg of unsorted bulk tissue, was used to co-extract RNA and DNA. Sequenced material: tumor-adjacent normal liver tissue. Every receptor here comes from an older woman with primary liver carcinoma and hepatitis B virus infection.

This chain uses TRBV29-1 with TRBJ2-1; no reliable D call. Trimming removed 4 bases at V and 7 bases at J, with 14 bases between. Germline CDR1 reads SQVTM; CDR2 reads ANQGSEA. This CDR3 contains 13 residues. The CDR3 protein is CSVAEPTWNEQFF. CDR3 DNA sequence: TGCAGCGTTGCGGAACCAACATGGAATGAGCAGTTCTTC.

This clonotype has a count of ten or more. This chain links TRBV10-3 with TRBJ2-7; tentative D call: TRBD2 (6 bases). The CDR3 covers 13 residues. Germline CDR1 is ENHRY and CDR2 is SYGVKD. The V end was cut by 11 bases, the J end by 4 bases, with 18 bases between. The CDR3 spells CAATELGGYEQYF. DNA for the CDR3: TGTGCCGCAACCGAATTGGGGGGTTACGAGCAGTACTTC.

On this clonotype: A read error may be the cause here, since a much bigger clone is one base away. This chain uses TRBV11-1 with TRBJ2-7; TRBD1 is a possible D gene (5 bases). V lost 7 bases, J lost 3 bases, and 10 bases lay in between. Germline V gene data show CDR1 as SGHAT and CDR2 as FQDESV (reference sequence). CDR3 size: 12 residues. CDR3 in amino acids: CASNPDSYEQYF. CDR3 DNA: TGTGCCAGCAACCCCGACAGCTACGAGCAGTACTTC.

The gene calls are TRBV11-3 and TRBJ2-6; a weak D match, TRBD1 (5 bases). The CDR3 covers 15 residues. Per the germline V gene, CDR1 is SGHNT and CDR2 is YENEEA. Trimming took off 5 bases at V and 5 bases at J, with 13 bases between the two ends. The CDR3: CASSQGDSRANVLTF. Written as DNA, the CDR3 is TGTGCCAGCAGCCAAGGGGATAGCCGGGCCAACGTCCTGACTTTC.

Of note for this clonotype: A single base separates this from a much larger clone, so it may be a read error. The chain uses TRBV5-1 and TRBJ2-1; a weak D match, TRBD2 (5 bases). The CDR3 loop spans 15 amino acids. V was shortened by 0 bases and J by 9 bases, with 16 bases between the two germline ends. Germline V lookup: CDR1 SGHRS, CDR2 YFSETQ. The CDR3 here is CASSLVLGDGSEQFF. In DNA form, the CDR3 reads TGCGCCAGCAGCTTGGTCTTGGGAGATGGCAGTGAGCAGTTCTTC.

Of note for this clonotype: The germline gene is not matched at one end of the junction; a read error may be the cause. The gene calls are TRBV11-2 and TRBJ2-1; 8 bases are shared with TRBD2. CDR1 SGHAT and CDR2 FQNNGV come from the germline V gene. The CDR3 is 14 amino acids. The CDR3 DNA sequence: TGTGCCAGCACTCGTGGACTAGCCGACAATGAACAGTTCTTC. This codes for CASTRGLADNEQFF. Full variable domain (rest looked up from reference TRBV11-2 and TRBJ2-1): EAGVAQSPRYKIIEKRQSVAFWCNPISGHATLYWYQQILGQGPKLLIQFQNNGVVDDSQLPKDRFSAERLKGVDSTLKIQPAKLEDSAVYLCASTRGLADNEQFFGPGTRLTVL.

A remark on this clonotype: This CDR3 is missing its conserved last phenylalanine or tryptophan, likely due to a read error. This chain links TRBV11-2 with TRBJ2-1; D gene uncertain. This CDR3 contains 11 residues. CDR1 SGHAT and CDR2 FQNNGV come from the germline V gene. CDR3 sequence reads: CASSTNNGQFL. The DNA for the CDR3 is TGTGCCAGCAGCACAAACAATGGGCAGTTCCTC.

With regard to this clonotype: The junction departs from the called germline gene at one end, perhaps through a read error. The V and J genes are TRBV11-2 and TRBJ1-1; 8 bases agree with TRBD1. The CDR3 is 14 residues long. Looked up from germline, CDR1 is SGHAT and CDR2 is FQNNGV. The CDR3 is CASGLTRGRAEAFF. CDR3 nucleotides: TGTGCCAGCGGCTTAACCAGGGGGCGAGCCGAAGCTTTTTTT.

This chain links TRBV29-1 with TRBJ2-1, with TRBD1 as a possible D gene (6 bases). Germline lookup yields CDR1 SQVTM and CDR2 ANQGSEA. The CDR3 has 14 residues. The V end was cut by 4 bases, the J end by 6 bases, with 16 bases between. CDR3 sequence reads: CSVGGGRTRNEQFF. DNA for the CDR3: TGCAGCGTTGGAGGGGGTAGGACGCGCAATGAGCAGTTCTTC.

J is TRBJ2-1 and V is TRBV19, with 9 bases fitting TRBD2. Trimming cost V 7 bases and J 4 bases; bases outside gene matches: 8. In germline, CDR1 is LNHDA, CDR2 SQIVND (reference sequence). This CDR3 comprises 15 residues. The CDR3 region has the DNA TGTGCCAGTACCCCACGAGCGGGAGGATACAATGAGCAGTTCTTC. Amino acids: CASTPRAGGYNEQFF.

Points on this clonotype: Given a much more abundant clone one base away, this may be a read error. The V gene is TRBV5-6, the J gene TRBJ1-6; the D gene is possibly TRBD1 (6 bases). Germline CDR1 and CDR2: SGHDT and YYEEEE. The CDR3 length is 15 residues. The CDR3 sequence is CASNLRTDDNSPLHF. The CDR3 DNA is TGTGCCAGCAACTTGCGGACAGACGATAATTCACCCCTCCACTTT. Supplemented by reference TRBV5-6 and TRBJ1-6, the full variable domain reads DAGVTQSPTHLIKTRGQQVTLRCSPKSGHDTVSWYQQALGQGPQFIFQYYEEEERQRGNFPDRFSGHQFPNYSSELNVNALLLGDSALYLCASNLRTDDNSPLHFGNGTRLTVT.

V usage is TRBV6-5 and J usage is TRBJ2-1, with 8 bases lining up with TRBD2. CDR3 length: 15 amino acids. From germline, CDR1 is MNHEY and CDR2 SVGAGI. Unmatched junction bases numbered 11, after V lost 7 bases and J lost 6 bases. This CDR3 is CASILGLVRVNEQFF. CDR3 DNA sequence: TGTGCCAGCATCTTGGGACTAGTACGAGTCAATGAGCAGTTCTTC.

Of note for this clonotype: Possible read error: a much larger clone is one base away. The chain couples TRBV15 to TRBJ2-2; TRBD2 is a possible D gene (5 bases). Germline V CDR1 and CDR2: LNHNV, YYDKDF (reference sequence). This CDR3 has 14 amino acids. The chain's CDR3 is CVTSETTNTGELFF. In nucleotides, the CDR3 is TGTGTCACCAGCGAGACTACGAACACCGGGGAGCTGTTTTTT.

This clonotype has more than one count but fewer than ten. The chain uses TRBV5-1 and TRBJ1-1; 9 nucleotides align to TRBD1. Trimming removed 2 bases from V and 1 base from J; junction bases left unmatched: 6. The V gene's germline CDR1 is SGHRS and CDR2 YFSETQ. The CDR3 loop spans 16 amino acids. In DNA, the CDR3 is TGCGCCAGCAGCTTCGGGACAGGGTGGGGGAACACTGAAGCTTTCTTT. Amino acid sequence: CASSFGTGWGNTEAFF.

The chain recombines TRBV11-2 with TRBJ2-3; D gene ambiguous. This CDR3 contains 14 residues. Germline loops: CDR1 SGHAT, CDR2 FQNNGV. V was cut by 5 bases and J by 2 bases, with 11 bases left in between. The CDR3 DNA reads as TGTGCCAGCAGCGTGAGGCTCCCCACAGATACGCAGTATTTT. Protein product: CASSVRLPTDTQYF.

With regard to this clonotype: In this CDR3 the conserved last residue, phenylalanine or tryptophan, is missing, so a read error is likely. J is TRBJ2-7 and V is TRBV11-2, with D maybe TRBD1 (5 bases). The V gene's germline CDR1 is SGHAT and CDR2 FQNNGV. The CDR3 totals 14 residues. The CDR3 is CTNSSNRRVLEQYL. The CDR3 DNA reads as TGTACCAACAGCTCCAACCGCAGGGTTCTCGAGCAGTACTTA.

As for this clonotype: Likely a read error: the CDR3 ends without its conserved phenylalanine or tryptophan. The chain is built from TRBV6-1 and TRBJ2-7; D may be TRBD1 or TRBD2 (5 bases each). CDR1 is MNHNS, CDR2 SASEGT, per germline. The CDR3 consists of 15 residues. CDR3 amino acids: CASSLEGTGSCEQYL. The CDR3, as DNA: TGTGCCAGCAGTTTAGAAGGGACGGGCTCCTGCGAGCAGTACTTA.

The V call is TRBV20-1, the J call TRBJ2-3; 9 bases align to TRBD2. Germline assignment: CDR1 DFQATT and CDR2 SNEGSKA (reference sequence). J gave up 5 bases and V 4 bases, and 10 bases lay outside the gene matches. CDR3 length: 15 residues. CDR3 coding DNA: TGCAGTGCTACGGGGGCGGGAGGGCCGGTAGATACGCAGTATTTT. Protein product: CSATGAGGPVDTQYF.

In the case of this clonotype: A read error may account for a junction end that differs from germline. This sequence joins TRBV7-8 and TRBJ2-3; TRBD2 matches 8 bases. Germline loops: CDR1 SGHVS, CDR2 FQNEAQ. This CDR3 spans 16 amino acids. CDR3 in amino acids: CAGSPLTGGPADTQFF. DNA of the CDR3: TGTGCCGGCAGCCCCCTAACGGGAGGGCCCGCAGATACGCAGTTTTTT.

This clonotype appeared a single time. Germline is not matched at one junction end, which may reflect a read error. The CDR3 spells CASSYTTAGAGIMDTQYF. CDR3 nucleotides: TGTGCCAGCAGTTATACCACTGCCGGGGCAGGGATAATGGATACGCAATATTTT. The rearrangement uses TRBV6-6 and TRBJ2-3; TRBD1 or TRBD2 may be the D gene (5 bases each). CDR3 size: 18 residues. Germline lookup yields CDR1 MNHNY and CDR2 SVGAGI (reference sequence).

Comments on this clonotype: This CDR3 is missing its conserved last phenylalanine or tryptophan, likely due to a read error. The chain is built from TRBV4-1 and TRBJ1-1; D remains ambiguous. The CDR3 length is 12 residues. From germline, CDR1 is MGHRA and CDR2 YSYEKL. CDR3 protein: CASSARNTEAFL. In DNA form, the CDR3 reads TGCGCCAGCAGCGCAAGGAACACAGAAGCTTTCCTT.

Concerning this clonotype itself: The conserved final phenylalanine or tryptophan is absent from the CDR3, which likely points to a read error. The chain links TRBV10-2 to TRBJ2-5; maybe TRBD2 (5 bases). The germline V and J ends were trimmed by 2 bases and 9 bases, with 13 bases remaining between them. CDR1 is WSHSY and CDR2 is SAAADI in the germline V gene. The CDR3 contains 13 residues. The CDR3 sequence is CASSEVAAGAQYL. For the CDR3, the DNA is TGCGCCAGCAGTGAGGTGGCGGCCGGGGCCCAGTACTTA.

Comment on this clonotype: A single base separates this from a much larger clone, so it may be a read error. For the CDR3, the DNA is TGTGCCAGCAGTTCGGGACTAGCGGGTTACACAGATACGCAGTGTTTT. Translation: CASSSGLAGYTDTQCF. J is TRBJ2-3 and V is TRBV28, with 12 bases matching TRBD2. The CDR3 spans 16 residues. Germline V lookup: CDR1 MDHEN, CDR2 SYDVKM. Based on the CDR3 plus reference TRBV28 and TRBJ2-3, the full variable domain is DVKVTQSSRYLVKRTGEKVFLECVQDMDHENMFWYRQDPGLGLRLIYFSYDVKMKEKGDIPEGYSVSREKKERFSLILESASTNQTSMYLCASSSGLAGYTDTQCFGPGTRLTVL.

The chain couples TRBV10-3 to TRBJ2-7; D is perhaps TRBD2 (5 bases). This CDR3 spans 14 amino acids. Germline V gene lookup returns CDR1 ENHRY and CDR2 SYGVKD. The V and J ends lost 4 bases and 4 bases respectively, with 14 bases between them. Here the CDR3 reads CAISAGKIIYEQYF. The CDR3 DNA follows: TGTGCCATCAGTGCCGGGAAGATCATTTACGAGCAGTACTTC.

This chain joins TRBV12-3 or TRBV12-4 and TRBJ2-1, with a weak D call TRBD1 (6 bases). The V gene lost 9 bases and the J gene lost 10 bases, with 13 bases spanning the gap. The CDR3 length is 11 residues. The CDR3 DNA sequence: TGTGCCAGTCGTATAGGGACAGAGCAGTTCTTC. Protein: CASRIGTEQFF.

With respect to this clonotype: The conserved final phenylalanine or tryptophan is absent from the CDR3, which likely points to a read error. The chain joins TRBV5-1 to TRBJ1-2; 7 bases align to TRBD1. Germline lookup yields CDR1 SGHRS and CDR2 YFSETQ. The CDR3 is 15 residues long. CDR3 sequence (DNA): TGCGCCAGCAGCTTGAGACAGGGATGGTCCTATGGATACACCCTC. It specifies CASSLRQGWSYGYTL.

A note on this clonotype: At one end, the junction sequence differs from germline, possibly due to a read error. The gene calls are TRBV5-1 and TRBJ1-1; 10 positions match TRBD1. Germline V gene sequence: CDR1 SGHRS, CDR2 YFSETQ. CDR3 length: 20 residues. The CDR3, as DNA: TGTGCCAGCAGCATCGGAGGGATGCGGGACAGGGGACCCATGAACACTGAAGCTTTCTTT. Amino acid sequence: CASSIGGMRDRGPMNTEAFF.

The sample holds many counts of this clonotype. The chain has TRBV28 and TRBJ1-4, with TRBD1 identical over 8 bases. After removal of 5 bases from V and 11 bases from J, the junction contained 16 bases not matched to a gene. CDR1 MDHEN and CDR2 SYDVKM come from the germline V gene. The CDR3 is 16 amino acids. The CDR3 reads CASSLELRDRTEKLFF. The CDR3 coding sequence is TGTGCCAGCAGTCTAGAACTCCGGGACAGGACAGAGAAACTGTTTTTT.

Worth noting for this clonotype: The junction departs from the called germline gene at one end, perhaps through a read error. This sequence joins TRBV6-1 and TRBJ2-6, with D perhaps TRBD1 or TRBD2 (5 bases each). CDR3 length: 16 amino acids. Germline assignment: CDR1 MNHNS and CDR2 SASEGT. The DNA of the CDR3 is TGTGCCAGCAGTGAAAGTGGGGACGACGGGGTCAACGTCCTGACTTTC. Translated: CASSESGDDGVNVLTF.